A selection of T cell receptor beta chains follows, all from one sample in a study of T cell changes during pregnancy in multiple sclerosis. Repertoires were generated with immunoSEQ multiplex PCR, while TCRdb's copy carries only in-frame clones and drops some. Of approximately 69,000 clones detected, about 91% appear once; the ten largest clones hold just under 0.3%. The specimen was CD4+ T cells from peripheral blood mononuclear cells, collected in the third trimester of pregnancy. The source is a female donor in good health, enrolled as a control in a pregnancy study. The CDR3 runs from the conserved cysteine through the conserved F or W. Each record gives: J gene, D gene, clone size, V gene, CDR3 protein, CDR3 DNA. A D gene is named only where the DNA matches it firmly. The size entry is marked missing in some rows and otherwise reads once, few, many or a size class.

j_call: TRBJ2-5
d_call: .
clone_size: .
v_call: TRBV9
cdr3_aa: CASSESRYGGTQYF
cdr3_nt: TGTGCCAGCAGCGAGTCTAGGTACGGCGGGACCCAGTACTTC

j_call: TRBJ2-2
d_call: TRBD2
clone_size: .
v_call: TRBV4-2
cdr3_aa: CASRAGAANTGELFF
cdr3_nt: TGTGCCAGCAGAGCGGGGGCCGCGAACACCGGGGAGCTGTTTTTT

j_call: TRBJ1-2
d_call: .
clone_size: .
v_call: TRBV15
cdr3_aa: CATSGTTGNYGYTF
cdr3_nt: TGTGCCACCAGCGGAACCACAGGGAACTATGGCTACACCTTC

j_call: TRBJ2-2
d_call: .
clone_size: .
v_call: TRBV2
cdr3_aa: CASSELKGGRGELFF
cdr3_nt: TGTGCCAGCAGTGAATTGAAAGGAGGCAGGGGGGAGCTGTTTTTT

j_call: TRBJ1-2
d_call: .
clone_size: once
v_call: TRBV19
cdr3_aa: CASSTPGGRDYGYTF
cdr3_nt: TGTGCCAGTAGTACCCCGGGAGGGAGAGACTATGGCTACACCTTC

j_call: TRBJ1-6
d_call: TRBD1
clone_size: .
v_call: TRBV4-3
cdr3_aa: CASSRSDRSNSPLHF
cdr3_nt: TGCGCCAGCAGCCGATCGGACAGGAGTAATTCACCCCTCCACTTT

j_call: TRBJ1-1
d_call: TRBD1
clone_size: .
v_call: TRBV5-1
cdr3_aa: CASSWRTGTNTEAFF
cdr3_nt: TGCGCCAGCAGCTGGCGGACAGGGACTAATACTGAAGCTTTCTTT

j_call: TRBJ2-7
d_call: .
clone_size: .
v_call: TRBV30
cdr3_aa: CAWSAASEQYF
cdr3_nt: TGTGCCTGGAGTGCTGCCAGCGAGCAGTACTTC

j_call: TRBJ1-1
d_call: .
clone_size: .
v_call: TRBV6-5
cdr3_aa: CASSYSDSMNTEAFF
cdr3_nt: TGTGCCAGCAGTTACTCGGACAGCATGAACACTGAAGCTTTCTTT

j_call: TRBJ1-1
d_call: .
clone_size: .
v_call: TRBV5-1
cdr3_aa: CASRIYRDTEAFF
cdr3_nt: TGCGCCAGCAGGATTTACCGGGACACTGAAGCTTTCTTT

j_call: TRBJ1-2
d_call: TRBD1
clone_size: .
v_call: TRBV30
cdr3_aa: CAWGRDREDGYTF
cdr3_nt: TGTGCCTGGGGCCGGGACAGGGAGGATGGCTACACCTTC

j_call: TRBJ2-1
d_call: .
clone_size: .
v_call: TRBV4-1
cdr3_aa: CASSQAYSSYNEQFF
cdr3_nt: TGCGCCAGCAGCCAAGCTTATAGCTCCTACAATGAGCAGTTCTTC

j_call: TRBJ1-1
d_call: TRBD1
clone_size: .
v_call: TRBV7-2
cdr3_aa: CASSKSRDSKAFF
cdr3_nt: TGTGCCAGCAGCAAGTCCCGGGACAGTAAAGCTTTCTTT

j_call: TRBJ1-1
d_call: TRBD1
clone_size: .
v_call: TRBV7-2
cdr3_aa: CASSLSGAGGQSEAFF
cdr3_nt: TGTGCCAGCAGCTTATCCGGGGCAGGGGGCCAATCTGAAGCTTTCTTT

j_call: TRBJ2-3
d_call: .
clone_size: once
v_call: TRBV7-6
cdr3_aa: CASSISTDTQYF
cdr3_nt: TGTGCCAGCAGTATAAGCACAGATACGCAGTATTTT

j_call: TRBJ2-7
d_call: TRBD1
clone_size: .
v_call: TRBV2
cdr3_aa: CASMVDRSIKLTYEQYF
cdr3_nt: TGTGCCAGCATGGTGGACAGGTCCATTAAGCTCACCTACGAGCAGTACTTC

j_call: TRBJ2-4
d_call: TRBD1
clone_size: .
v_call: TRBV6-5
cdr3_aa: CASKGTGDGNIQYF
cdr3_nt: TGTGCCAGCAAGGGGACAGGGGATGGAAACATTCAGTACTTC

j_call: TRBJ2-5
d_call: TRBD1
clone_size: .
v_call: TRBV11-3
cdr3_aa: CASSSGQGQWVPQYF
cdr3_nt: TGTGCCAGCAGCTCAGGACAGGGGCAATGGGTCCCCCAGTACTTC

j_call: TRBJ1-1
d_call: .
clone_size: .
v_call: TRBV9
cdr3_aa: CASSVVGGGTEAFF
cdr3_nt: TGTGCCAGCAGCGTAGTTGGGGGCGGAACTGAAGCTTTCTTT